A selection of T cell receptor beta chains follows, all from one sample in a study of blood T cell repertoires in COVID-19. Sequencing used immunoSEQ multiplex PCR; TCRdb keeps in-frame clones, though not all of them. This sample has tens of thousands of clones; roughly 76% occur once, and the top ten carry around 28%. Sequenced input: peripheral blood. These receptors originate from a woman of 80 years or more with active or convalescent COVID-19. Both conserved end residues are part of each CDR3. The D gene is left open where the match is weak. Expanded clones are given a class, and other clones once, few, many or no size at all.

clone size	V gene	J gene	D gene	CDR3 DNA	CDR3 protein
-	TRBV10-3	TRBJ2-5	TRBD2	TGTGCCATCAGTGAGTCGGAAGCGGGGGGCCCACAAGAGACCCAGTACTTC	CAISESEAGGPQETQYF
-	TRBV12-5	TRBJ1-2	-	TGTGCTAGTGGTTTATTGAACAGTTATGGCTACACCTTC	CASGLLNSYGYTF
once	TRBV21-1	TRBJ2-2	-	TGTGCCAGCAGTGGGTTGGACAGGGTGGCCGGGGAGCTGTTTTTT	CASSGLDRVAGELFF
-	TRBV12-5	TRBJ2-2	TRBD1	TGTGCTAGTGGTTTAGGGGGCCCGGGCACCGGGGAGCTGTTTTTT	CASGLGGPGTGELFF
-	TRBV5-1	TRBJ2-5	-	TGCGCCAGCAGCTTGGTTGAGGGATTGGAGACCCAGTACTTC	CASSLVEGLETQYF
few	TRBV30	TRBJ1-1	-	TGTGCCTGGAAGCCGGGGGATCGAGGGACTGAAGCTTTCTTT	CAWKPGDRGTEAFF
-	TRBV7-2	TRBJ2-2	TRBD2	TGTGCCAGCAGCTTATACGCGGCGGGGGGGCATAACACCGGGGAGCTGTTTTTT	CASSLYAAGGHNTGELFF
-	TRBV30	TRBJ1-5	TRBD1	TGTGCCTGGAGTCAAACGCGGCGGGACAGGGGGCTGCCCCAGCATTTT	CAWSQTRRDRGLPQHF
few	TRBV7-8	TRBJ2-7	TRBD2	TGTGCCAGCAGCTTAGGGTCTAGCGGGGGGTTTCATACGTACGAGCAGTACTTC	CASSLGSSGGFHTYEQYF
-	TRBV6-2/TRBV6-3	TRBJ2-3	TRBD1	TGTGCCAGCAGTTATAATGGCCGACAGGGAAGCACAGATACGCAGTATTTT	CASSYNGRQGSTDTQYF
-	TRBV19	TRBJ2-5	TRBD1	TGTGCCAGCAACACAGGGGTCCAAGAGACCCAGTACTTC	CASNTGVQETQYF
medium-sized	TRBV7-9	TRBJ2-2	-	TGTGCCAGCAGCAGAACAGATACCGGGGAGCTGTTTTTT	CASSRTDTGELFF
-	TRBV11-2	TRBJ2-2	-	TGTGCCAGCAGTTCAACTGCCCACTTAGGGGGAAGGAACACCGGGGAGCTGTTTTTT	CASSSTAHLGGRNTGELFF